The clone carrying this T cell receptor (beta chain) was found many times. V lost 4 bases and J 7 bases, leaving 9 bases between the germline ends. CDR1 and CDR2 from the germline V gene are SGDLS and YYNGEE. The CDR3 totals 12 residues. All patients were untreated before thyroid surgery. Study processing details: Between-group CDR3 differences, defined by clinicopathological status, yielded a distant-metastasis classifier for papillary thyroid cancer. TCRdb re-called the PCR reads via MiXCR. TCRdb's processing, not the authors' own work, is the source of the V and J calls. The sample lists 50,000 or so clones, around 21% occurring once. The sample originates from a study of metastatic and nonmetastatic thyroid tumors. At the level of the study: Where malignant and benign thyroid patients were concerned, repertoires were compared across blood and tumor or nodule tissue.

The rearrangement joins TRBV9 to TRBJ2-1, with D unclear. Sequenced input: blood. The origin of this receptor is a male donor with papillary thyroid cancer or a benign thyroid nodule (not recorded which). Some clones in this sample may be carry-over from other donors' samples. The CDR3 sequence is CASSPTANEQFF. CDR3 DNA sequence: TGTGCCAGCAGCCCGACCGCTAATGAGCAGTTCTTC.